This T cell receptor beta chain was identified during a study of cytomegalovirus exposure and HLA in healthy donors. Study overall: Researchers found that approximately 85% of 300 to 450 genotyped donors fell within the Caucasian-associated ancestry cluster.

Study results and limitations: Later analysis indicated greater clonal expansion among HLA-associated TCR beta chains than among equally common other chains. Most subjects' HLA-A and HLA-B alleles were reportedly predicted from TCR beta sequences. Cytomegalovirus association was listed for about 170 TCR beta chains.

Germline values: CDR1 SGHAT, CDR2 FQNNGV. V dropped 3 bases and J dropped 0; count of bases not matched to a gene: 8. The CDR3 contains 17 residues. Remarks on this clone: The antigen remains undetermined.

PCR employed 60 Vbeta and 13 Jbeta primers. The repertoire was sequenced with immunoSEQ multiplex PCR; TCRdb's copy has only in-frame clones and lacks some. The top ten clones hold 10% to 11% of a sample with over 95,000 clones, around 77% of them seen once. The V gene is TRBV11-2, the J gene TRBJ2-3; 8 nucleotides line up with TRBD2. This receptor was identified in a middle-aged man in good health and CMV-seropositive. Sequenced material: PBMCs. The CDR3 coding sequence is TGTGCCAGCAGCTTCCGCGGGGGCGGGGGGAGCACAGATACGCAGTATTTT. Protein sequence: CASSFRGGGGSTDTQYF.